Listed below are T cell receptor beta chains from one sample, sequenced in a study of CD8+CD57+ T cells in acquired aplastic anemia. MiXCR, run by TCRdb on the reads, gives a single entry per CDR3 protein. The sample shows some 150,000 distinct CDR3 sequences, 52% of them seen only once. The specimen was sorted CD4+, CD8+, or CD8+CD57+ T cells (not recorded which) from PBMCs. These receptors all come from a human donor with aplastic anemia. Both conserved end residues are part of each CDR3. Each record gives: D gene, J gene, V gene, clone size, CDR3 protein, CDR3 DNA. A D gene is named only where the DNA matches it firmly. Rows may omit the clone size; those that give it use once, few, many or a size class.

TRBD2 | TRBJ2-1 | TRBV11-2 | many | CASSWGLAGAGDEQFF | TGTGCCAGCAGTTGGGGGCTAGCGGGGGCAGGCGATGAGCAGTTCTTC
. | TRBJ2-5 | TRBV14 | many | CASSQGASLGGLGETQYF | TGTGCCAGCAGCCAAGGGGCCTCTCTAGGGGGACTGGGTGAGACCCAGTACTTC
. | TRBJ1-3 | TRBV19 | . | CASSKGNTIYF | TGTGCCAGTAGTAAAGGAAACACCATATATTTT
. | TRBJ1-5 | TRBV7-2 | . | CASSQDPASNQPQHF | TGTGCCAGCAGCCAAGACCCAGCCAGCAATCAGCCCCAGCATTTT
. | TRBJ2-3 | TRBV9 | . | CASSLEASSNTDTQYF | TGTGCCAGCAGCCTCGAAGCCTCCTCCAACACAGATACGCAGTATTTT
. | TRBJ2-5 | TRBV27 | once | CASSSPLGGEYF | TGTGCCAGCAGCTCCCCCTTGGGCGGGGAGTACTTC
. | TRBJ1-5 | TRBV25-1 | . | CASRRTANQPQHF | TGTGCCAGCAGGAGGACAGCTAATCAGCCCCAGCATTTT
. | TRBJ2-5 | TRBV15 | once | CATSRDLGTQYF | TGTGCCACCAGCAGAGATCTTGGGACCCAGTACTTC
TRBD2 | TRBJ2-3 | TRBV5-8 | . | CASSLGLAGADTQYF | TGTGCCAGCAGCTTGGGACTAGCGGGAGCGGATACGCAGTATTTT
. | TRBJ1-6 | TRBV11-1 | many | CASSLVGAAYSLNYNSPLHF | TGTGCCAGCAGCTTAGTAGGGGCGGCCTATAGTCTTAACTATAATTCACCCCTCCACTTT
. | TRBJ1-2 | TRBV12-3/TRBV12-4 | many | CASSLGGGGNGYTF | TGTGCCAGCAGTTTAGGAGGGGGGGGCAATGGCTACACCTTC
TRBD1 | TRBJ1-1 | TRBV19 | . | CASSIADRAEAFF | TGTGCCAGTAGTATAGCTGACAGGGCTGAAGCTTTCTTT
TRBD1 | TRBJ1-1 | TRBV2 | few | CASSFHRGAEAFF | TGTGCCAGCAGTTTCCACAGGGGGGCTGAAGCTTTCTTT
. | TRBJ1-3 | TRBV6-5 | few | CASSSRRSGNTIYF | TGTGCCAGCAGTTCCCGGCGCTCTGGAAACACCATATATTTT
. | TRBJ1-1 | TRBV19 | . | CASSMNDLPNTEASF | TGTGCCAGTAGTATGAACGACCTTCCTAACACTGAAGCTTCCTTT
. | TRBJ1-4 | TRBV7-8 | . | CASSSRANEKLFF | TGTGCCAGCAGCTCCCGGGCTAATGAAAAACTGTTTTTT
TRBD1 | TRBJ1-5 | TRBV20-1 | once | CSVIGTGSQPQHF | TGCAGTGTTATAGGGACAGGGTCCCAGCCCCAGCATTTT
TRBD2 | TRBJ2-7 | TRBV4-2 | . | CASSQEQTSGGAIGYEQYF | TGTGCCAGCAGCCAAGAACAAACTAGCGGGGGGGCGATTGGTTACGAGCAGTACTTC
TRBD1 | TRBJ2-5 | TRBV7-8 | many | CASSLIRDSEKETQYF | TGTGCCAGCAGCCTGATACGGGACAGCGAAAAAGAGACCCAGTACTTC
TRBD2 | TRBJ2-1 | TRBV7-3 | . | CASTSGGGRSGEQFF | TGTGCCAGCACTAGCGGGGGGGGTCGTTCAGGTGAGCAGTTCTTC
. | TRBJ2-1 | TRBV7-6 | many | CASTLDYTDEQFF | TGTGCCAGCACGTTGGACTATACGGATGAGCAGTTCTTC
. | TRBJ1-1 | TRBV5-1 | . | CASGLSTFNTEAFF | TGCGCCAGCGGCTTGAGTACATTTAACACTGAAGCTTTCTTT
TRBD1 | TRBJ1-1 | TRBV12-3/TRBV12-4 | many | CASSPQGTEAFF | TGTGCCAGCAGCCCACAGGGGACTGAAGCTTTCTTT
TRBD2 | TRBJ2-7 | TRBV11-2 | . | CASSRPGLAGEREQYF | TGTGCCAGCAGCCGACCGGGACTAGCGGGAGAGCGCGAGCAGTACTTC
. | TRBJ2-5 | TRBV7-6 | . | CASSLAVGGRETQYF | TGTGCCAGCAGCTTAGCAGTCGGGGGGCGCGAGACCCAGTACTTC
. | TRBJ2-3 | TRBV6-4 | many | CASSERGMASTDTQYF | TGTGCCAGCAGTGAAAGGGGGATGGCTAGCACAGATACGCAGTATTTT
TRBD1 | TRBJ1-2 | TRBV19 | many | CASNTGGQNYGYTF | TGTGCCAGTAACACAGGGGGCCAGAACTATGGCTACACCTTC